Below are 10 T cell receptor beta chains sequenced from a single sample in a study of blood T cell repertoires in COVID-19. Here immunoSEQ multiplex PCR was the method, and the copy in TCRdb shows in-frame clones only, minus some. The sample carries tens of thousands of clones, about 90% recorded once. The sample consisted of peripheral blood. The receptor set was obtained from a man aged 55 to 70 with active COVID-19.

The rearrangement uses TRBV28 and TRBJ2-4, with 12 bases fitting TRBD2. V trimming: 5 bases; J trimming: 8 bases; junction bases outside the gene matches: 10. The CDR3 consists of 16 residues. The germline CDR1 and CDR2 sequences are MDHEN and SYDVKM. This CDR3 reads CASSDGASGGADIQYF. As DNA, the CDR3 is TGTGCCAGCAGTGATGGGGCTAGCGGGGGGGCAGACATTCAGTACTTC.

The chain recombines TRBV7-7 with TRBJ2-5, with TRBD1 identical over 9 bases. CDR1 is SSHAT, CDR2 FNYEAQ, per germline (reference sequence). The CDR3 consists of 15 residues. V dropped 4 bases and J dropped 5; count of bases not matched to a gene: 8. CDR3 in DNA: TGTGCCAGCAGCTATGGGACAGGGTCTTATGAGACCCAGTACTTC. Amino acid sequence: CASSYGTGSYETQYF.

V usage is TRBV21-1 and J usage is TRBJ2-3; no DNA check was done on the table's D call, TRBD2. TRBV21-1 is a listed pseudogene. This CDR3 has 8 residues. In DNA, the CDR3 is TGTCCCTTTCGAGGTCTGTATTTT. Encoded protein: CPFRGLYF.

The rearrangement links TRBV19 to TRBJ1-5; the D gene is possibly TRBD1 (5 bases). V lost 9 bases and J lost 4, with 19 bases in between. The CDR3 length is 15 residues. Per the germline V gene, CDR1 is LNHDA and CDR2 is SQIVND (reference sequence). This CDR3 reads CASSGWMGGNQPQHF. DNA for the CDR3: TGTGCCAGCTCCGGGTGGATGGGGGGGAATCAGCCCCAGCATTTT. Full variable domain (outside the CDR3, taken from reference TRBV19 and TRBJ1-5): DGGITQSPKYLFRKEGQNVTLSCEQNLNHDAMYWYRQDPGQGLRLIYYSQIVNDFQKGDIAEGYSVSREKKESFPLTVTSAQKNPTAFYLCASSGWMGGNQPQHFGDGTRLSIL.

The genes are TRBV6-5 and TRBJ1-3; no clear D. The CDR3 is 15 residues long. Trimming removed 0 bases from V and 0 bases from J, with 6 bases in between. Germline V gene data show CDR1 as MNHEY and CDR2 as SVGAGI. The DNA for the CDR3 is TGTGCCAGCAGTTACTCGGGCAGCTCTGGAAACACCATATATTTT. It translates to CASSYSGSSGNTIYF.

J is TRBJ2-2 and V is TRBV5-1; TRBD1 matches 10 bases. Germline trimming cut 3 bases from V and 7 bases from J; bases unmatched to any gene: 6. The CDR3 contains 15 residues. Germline CDR1 is SGHRS and CDR2 is YFSETQ. CDR3 nucleotide sequence: TGCGCCAGCAGCTCTCTGACAGGGGGCAACGGGGAGCTGTTTTTT. Translation: CASSSLTGGNGELFF.

This chain connects TRBV7-2 to TRBJ2-7, with 7 bases that match TRBD1. The CDR3 covers 14 residues. V shed 1 base, J shed 3 bases, and the junction held 3 bases outside the gene matches. Looked up from germline, CDR1 is SGHTA and CDR2 is FQGNSA. The CDR3 loop is CASSLGQGDYEQYF. CDR3 in DNA: TGTGCCAGCAGCTTAGGACAGGGAGACTACGAGCAGTACTTC. The entire variable domain, with the rest obtained from reference TRBV7-2 and TRBJ2-7, is as follows: GAGVSQSPSNKVTEKGKDVELRCDPISGHTALYWYRQSLGQGLEFLIYFQGNSAPDKSGLPSDRFSAERTGGSVSTLTIQRTQQEDSAVYLCASSLGQGDYEQYFGPGTRLTVT.

The chain links TRBV19 to TRBJ1-5; D not resolved. Germline lookup yields CDR1 LNHDA and CDR2 SQIVND (reference sequence). Trimming left V 3 bases short and J 0 bases short, with 9 bases between. The length of the CDR3 is 15 residues. CDR3 residues: CASSMDGNSNQPQHF. The CDR3 bases are TGTGCCAGTAGTATGGACGGGAATAGCAATCAGCCCCAGCATTTT.

The chain is built from TRBV25-1 and TRBJ2-7, with D unresolved. Germline lookup yields CDR1 MGHDK and CDR2 SYGVNS. V gave up 1 base and J gave up 1 base, with 8 bases separating them. The CDR3 has 14 residues. CDR3 residues: CASSESGRSYEQYF. The CDR3 DNA is TGTGCCAGCAGTGAATCAGGCCGATCCTACGAGCAGTACTTC.

The chain uses TRBV3-1 (or the pseudogene TRBV3-2) and TRBJ1-5; D uncertain. Trimming shortened V by 2 bases and J by 1 base, and 15 bases separated the two germline ends. Germline V gives CDR1 LGHDT, CDR2 YNNKEL (reference sequence). This CDR3 spans 17 amino acids. The CDR3 region is CASSQRSPEVSNQPQHF. The CDR3 coding sequence is TGTGCCAGCAGCCAAAGGAGCCCGGAGGTAAGCAATCAGCCCCAGCATTTT.